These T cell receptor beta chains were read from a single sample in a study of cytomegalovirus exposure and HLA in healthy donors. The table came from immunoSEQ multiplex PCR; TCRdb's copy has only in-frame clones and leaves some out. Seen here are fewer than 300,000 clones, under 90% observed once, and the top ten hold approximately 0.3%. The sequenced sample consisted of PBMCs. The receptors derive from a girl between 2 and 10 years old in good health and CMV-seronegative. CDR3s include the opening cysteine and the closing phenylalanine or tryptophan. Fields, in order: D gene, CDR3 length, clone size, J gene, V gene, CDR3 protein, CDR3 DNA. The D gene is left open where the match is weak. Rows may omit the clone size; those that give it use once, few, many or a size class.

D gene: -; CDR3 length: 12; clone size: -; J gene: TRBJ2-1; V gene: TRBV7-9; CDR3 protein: CSSSTTDNEQFF; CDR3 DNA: TGTTCCAGCAGCACCACTGACAATGAGCAGTTCTTC
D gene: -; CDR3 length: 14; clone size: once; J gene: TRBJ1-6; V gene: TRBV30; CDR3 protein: CAWQPETVESPLHF; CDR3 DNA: TGTGCCTGGCAACCAGAGACTGTTGAGTCACCCCTCCACTTT
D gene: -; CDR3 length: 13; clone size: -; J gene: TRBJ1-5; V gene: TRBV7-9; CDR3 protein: CASSPGGYQPQHF; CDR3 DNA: TGTGCCAGCAGCCCCGGAGGGTATCAGCCCCAGCATTTT
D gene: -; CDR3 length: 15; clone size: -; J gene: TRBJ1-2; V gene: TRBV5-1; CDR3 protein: CASSAGRGSNYGYTF; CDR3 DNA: TGCGCCAGCAGCGCGGGCAGAGGGTCCAACTATGGCTACACCTTC
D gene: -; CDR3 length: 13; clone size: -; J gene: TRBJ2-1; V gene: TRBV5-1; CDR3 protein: CASSLPSLDEQFF; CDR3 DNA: TGCGCCAGCAGCTTGCCTAGTTTAGATGAGCAGTTCTTC
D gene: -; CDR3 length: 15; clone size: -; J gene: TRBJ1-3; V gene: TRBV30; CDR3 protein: CAWSAPGSSGNTIYF; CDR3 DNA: TGTGCCTGGAGTGCCCCGGGGAGCTCTGGAAACACCATATATTTT
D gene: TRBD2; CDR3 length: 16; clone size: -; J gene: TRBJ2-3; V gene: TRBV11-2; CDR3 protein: CASSQPGGLRGDTQYF; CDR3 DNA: TGTGCCAGCAGCCAACCGGGGGGGCTTCGTGGAGATACGCAGTATTTT
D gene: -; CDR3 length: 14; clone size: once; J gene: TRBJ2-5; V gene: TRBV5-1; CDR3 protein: CASRPGQLQETQYF; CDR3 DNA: TGCGCCAGCAGACCGGGACAACTCCAAGAGACCCAGTACTTC
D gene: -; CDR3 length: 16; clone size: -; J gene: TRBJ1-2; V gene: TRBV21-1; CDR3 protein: CASSKFCQQGDYGYTF; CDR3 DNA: TGTGCCAGCAGCAAATTTTGCCAACAGGGGGACTATGGCTACACCTTC
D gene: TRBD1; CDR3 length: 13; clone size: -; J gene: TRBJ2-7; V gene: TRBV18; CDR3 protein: CASSPDRGTEQYF; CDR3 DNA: TGTGCCAGCTCACCAGACAGGGGGACCGAGCAGTACTTC
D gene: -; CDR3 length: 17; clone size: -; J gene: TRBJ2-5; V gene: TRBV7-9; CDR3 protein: CATGGPAGGEFQETQYF; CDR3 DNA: TGTGCCACAGGGGGCCCAGCGGGGGGAGAATTCCAAGAGACCCAGTACTTC
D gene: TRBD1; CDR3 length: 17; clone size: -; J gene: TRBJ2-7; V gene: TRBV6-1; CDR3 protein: CASSEVGDSFESYEQYF; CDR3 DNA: TGTGCCAGCAGTGAAGTCGGGGACAGCTTCGAATCGTACGAGCAGTACTTC
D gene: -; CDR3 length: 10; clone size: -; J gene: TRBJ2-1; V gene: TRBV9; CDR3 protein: CASSPRKQFF; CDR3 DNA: TGTGCCAGCAGCCCCAGAAAGCAGTTCTTC
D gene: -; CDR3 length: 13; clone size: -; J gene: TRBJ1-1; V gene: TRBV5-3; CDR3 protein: CARSGQGKIAAFF; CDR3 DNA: TGTGCCAGAAGCGGGCAGGGAAAGATTGCAGCTTTCTTT
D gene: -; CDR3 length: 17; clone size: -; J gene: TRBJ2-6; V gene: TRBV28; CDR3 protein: CASNPRAFKSGANVLTF; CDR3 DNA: TGTGCCAGCAACCCCCGAGCATTCAAATCTGGGGCCAACGTCCTGACTTTC
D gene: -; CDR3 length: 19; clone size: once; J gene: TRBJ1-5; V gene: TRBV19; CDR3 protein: CASSIGFVRGVKSNQPQHF; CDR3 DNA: TGTGCCAGTAGTATCGGTTTTGTTCGCGGAGTGAAAAGCAATCAGCCCCAGCATTTT
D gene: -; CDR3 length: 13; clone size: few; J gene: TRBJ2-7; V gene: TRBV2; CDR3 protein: CASSVDRTYEQYF; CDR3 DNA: TGTGCCAGCAGCGTGGACAGAACCTACGAGCAGTACTTC
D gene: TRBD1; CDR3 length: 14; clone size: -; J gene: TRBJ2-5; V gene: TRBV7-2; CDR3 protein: CASSADREWETQYF; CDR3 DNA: TGTGCCAGCAGCGCCGACAGGGAATGGGAGACCCAGTACTTC
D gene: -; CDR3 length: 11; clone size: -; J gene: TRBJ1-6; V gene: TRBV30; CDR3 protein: CAWSREPALHF; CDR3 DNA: TGTGCCTGGAGTCGCGAGCCGGCCCTCCACTTT
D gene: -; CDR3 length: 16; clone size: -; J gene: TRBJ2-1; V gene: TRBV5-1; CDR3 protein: CASSLMGRSSYNEQFF; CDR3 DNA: TGCGCCAGCAGCTTGATGGGCCGAAGCTCCTACAATGAGCAGTTCTTC
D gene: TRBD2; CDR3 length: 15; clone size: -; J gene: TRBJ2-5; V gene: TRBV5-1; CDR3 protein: CASSLLVAGAETQYF; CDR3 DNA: TGCGCCAGCAGCTTGTTGGTAGCGGGAGCGGAGACCCAGTACTTC
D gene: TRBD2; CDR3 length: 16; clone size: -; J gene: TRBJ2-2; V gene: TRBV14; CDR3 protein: CASSAGLARFTGELFF; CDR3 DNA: TGTGCCAGCAGCGCCGGACTAGCTAGATTCACCGGGGAGCTGTTTTTT
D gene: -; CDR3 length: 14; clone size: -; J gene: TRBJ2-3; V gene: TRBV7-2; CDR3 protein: CASSLLGDADTQYF; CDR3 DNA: TGTGCCAGCAGCTTACTGGGAGATGCAGATACGCAGTATTTT